This T cell receptor beta chain was sequenced in a study of T cell changes during pregnancy in multiple sclerosis. This clone came up once. The CDR3 length is 15 residues. Per the germline V gene, CDR1 is SGHNT and CDR2 is YYREEE (reference sequence). V was clipped by 3 bases and J by 5 bases; unmatched bases: 8. Only in-frame clones appear in the TCRdb table, and some are missing; sequencing was by immunoSEQ multiplex PCR. The profile shows roughly 61,000 clones, just under 90% of them singletons. This sample comprised peripheral blood, obtained in the first trimester of pregnancy. The genes are TRBV5-4 and TRBJ2-1, with 7 bases matching TRBD2. The sequence was collected from a female donor in good health, enrolled as a control in a pregnancy study. CDR3 protein: CASSSSSGTDNEQFF. In nucleotides, the CDR3 is TGTGCCAGCAGCTCTTCTAGCGGAACCGACAATGAGCAGTTCTTC.